The sequence of this TCR beta chain was determined in a study of PD-1 blockade in classical Hodgkin lymphoma. Study details: Patients in the cohort were put on intravenous nivolumab, 3 mg/kg every 2 weeks.

Repertoires were generated with immunoSEQ multiplex PCR, while TCRdb's copy carries only in-frame clones and drops some. The sample lists roughly 92,000 clones; more than 90% were seen once. Each of the patients experienced relapse following autologous stem cell transplantation, and their brentuximab vedotin exposure differed. Classification of best responses gave complete response, partial response or progressive disease. This CDR3 contains 12 residues. Germline-derived CDR1 and CDR2 are MNHEY and SVGAGI. V lost 6 bases and J lost 15; bases outside the gene matches: 11. The specimen comprised peripheral blood mononuclear cells (PBMCs), sampled at baseline. The chain links TRBV6-5 to TRBJ1-5, with 7 bases lining up with TRBD1. The receptor's source is a human donor with classical Hodgkin lymphoma. CDR3 sequence reads: CASSLDRAILHF. CDR3 DNA sequence: TGTGCCAGCAGCCTTGACAGGGCCATCCTGCATTTT.